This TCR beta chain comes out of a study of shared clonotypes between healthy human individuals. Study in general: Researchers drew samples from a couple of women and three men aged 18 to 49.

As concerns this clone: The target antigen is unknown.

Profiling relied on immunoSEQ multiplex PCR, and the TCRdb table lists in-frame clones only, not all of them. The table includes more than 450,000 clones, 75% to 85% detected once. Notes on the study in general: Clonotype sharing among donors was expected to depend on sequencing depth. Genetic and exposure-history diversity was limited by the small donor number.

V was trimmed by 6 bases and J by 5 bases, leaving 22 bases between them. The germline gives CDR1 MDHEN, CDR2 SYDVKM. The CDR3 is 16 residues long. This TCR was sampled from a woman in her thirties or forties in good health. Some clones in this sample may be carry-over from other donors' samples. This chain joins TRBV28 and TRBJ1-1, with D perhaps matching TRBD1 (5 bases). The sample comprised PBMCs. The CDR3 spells CASSKPTSRVVTEAFF. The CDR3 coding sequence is TGTGCCAGCAGCAAACCTACCTCCAGGGTAGTTACTGAAGCTTTCTTT.